The 21 T cell receptor beta chains in this list originate from one sample, sequenced in a study of cytotoxic CD8 clonotypes in ibrutinib-treated CLL. Measured with immunoSEQ multiplex PCR; TCRdb has only the in-frame clones, and not every one. Here the sample spans about 310,000 clones, about 80% being singletons. Sequenced here: PBMCs, sampled before ibrutinib treatment. These receptors were collected from a human donor with chronic lymphocytic leukemia.

The chain couples TRBV5-1 to TRBJ2-3; D is perhaps TRBD2 (5 bases). V was shortened by 4 bases and J by 12 bases, with 24 bases between the two germline ends. The V gene's germline CDR1 is SGHRS and CDR2 YFSETQ. The CDR3 is 15 amino acids. The CDR3 DNA reads as TGCGCCAGCAGCCGGGATTCGGTCAAAACAGCGTCTCAGTATTTT. Translation gives CASSRDSVKTASQYF.

About this clone: Possible read error: a much larger clone is one base away. The chain has TRBV7-6 and TRBJ2-7; D is unclear. Germline V gives CDR1 SGHVS, CDR2 FNYEAQ. The CDR3 sequence is 14 residues long. Trimming took 5 bases from V and 4 from J, leaving 15 bases between them. In DNA, the CDR3 is TGTGCCAGCAGCCAAGAATATGGACCTTACGAGCAGTACTTC. Amino acids: CASSQEYGPYEQYF.

The chain uses TRBV28 and TRBJ1-5; possible D gene TRBD1, 5 bases. The ends were cut back, 2 bases at V and 3 bases at J, with 17 bases in the middle. This CDR3 spans 17 amino acids. The germline gives CDR1 MDHEN, CDR2 SYDVKM. CDR3 sequence reads: CASSLVWAGLNNQPQHF. The CDR3, as DNA: TGTGCCAGCAGTTTAGTGTGGGCAGGGTTAAACAATCAGCCCCAGCATTTT.

This clone was observed a handful of times. The V gene is TRBV6-5, the J gene TRBJ1-2, with D unresolved. The CDR3 is 14 amino acids. Germline CDR1 MNHEY, CDR2 SVGAGI. V was clipped by 4 bases and J by 2 bases, with 11 bases between them. The CDR3 loop reads CASSSPLENYGYTF. The DNA of the CDR3 is TGTGCCAGCAGTTCACCCTTAGAGAACTATGGCTACACCTTC.

The chain joins TRBV28 to TRBJ1-5; D gene uncertain. CDR1 MDHEN and CDR2 SYDVKM come from the germline V gene. There are 15 residues in the CDR3. The ends were cut back, 7 bases at V and 1 base at J, with 14 bases in the middle. The CDR3 region is CASIIMSGSNQPQHF. The CDR3 DNA is TGTGCCAGCATTATAATGTCGGGGAGCAATCAGCCCCAGCATTTT.

The CDR3 DNA reads TGTGCCTGGAGGGGCCAGGGAGGTCAGCCCCAGCATTTT. It translates to CAWRGQGGQPQHF. The J gene is TRBJ1-5, the V gene TRBV30; TRBD1 is a possible D gene (5 bases). Per the germline V gene, CDR1 is GTSNPN and CDR2 is SVGIG (reference sequence). This CDR3 region has 13 residues. V was cut by 3 bases and J by 6 bases, with 12 bases left in between.

In this sample, this clone turned up once. The chain employs TRBV5-1 and TRBJ2-5; D is undetermined. Looked up from germline, CDR1 is SGHRS and CDR2 is YFSETQ. V was clipped by 1 base and J by 0 bases, with 4 bases between them. The CDR3 loop spans 13 amino acids. The CDR3 bases are TGCGCCAGCAGCTTGCCGTACCAAGAGACCCAGTACTTC. It specifies CASSLPYQETQYF.

This clone appeared a single time. This chain connects TRBV19 to TRBJ2-2, with TRBD1 as a possible D gene (5 bases). V was shortened by 3 bases and J by 2 bases, with 7 bases between the two germline ends. The CDR3 totals 14 residues. Per germline, CDR1 LNHDA and CDR2 SQIVND (reference sequence). DNA for the CDR3: TGTGCCAGTAGTATGACAGTAAACACCGGGGAGCTGTTTTTT. Protein sequence: CASSMTVNTGELFF.

This clone occurred a few times. This rearrangement joins TRBV7-2 to TRBJ2-7; the match to TRBD2 covers 12 bases. Germline CDR1 SGHTA, CDR2 FQGNSA. With 5 bases clipped from V and 4 bases from J, the junction kept 3 bases outside the gene matches. CDR3 length equals 14 residues. Here the CDR3 reads CASSETSGSYEQYF. In DNA, the CDR3 is TGTGCCAGCAGCGAGACTAGCGGGAGTTACGAGCAGTACTTC.

The chain uses TRBV7-9 and TRBJ2-3; TRBD1 aligns across 9 bases. V was pared by 0 bases and J by 0 bases, with 4 bases of the junction left unmatched. The CDR3 loop spans 17 amino acids. The germline gives CDR1 SEHNR, CDR2 FQNEAQ (reference sequence). The CDR3 spells CASSLAGQGPSTDTQYF. DNA for the CDR3: TGTGCCAGCAGCTTAGCGGGACAGGGTCCTAGCACAGATACGCAGTATTTT.

With regard to this clone: Other nucleotide sequences from this sample produce the same CDR3. This chain joins TRBV6-5 and TRBJ2-7; 10 nucleotides agree with TRBD2. V dropped 6 bases and J dropped 3; count of bases not matched to a gene: 2. Germline CDR1 is MNHEY and CDR2 is SVGAGI. CDR3 size: 13 residues. Here the CDR3 DNA reads TGTGCCAGCAGCCGACTAGCGGGCTACGAGCAGTACTTC. This sequence encodes CASSRLAGYEQYF.

V is TRBV5-4 and J is TRBJ2-3; 10 bases agree with TRBD2. The CDR3 has 16 amino acids. Germline assignment: CDR1 SGHNT and CDR2 YYREEE (reference sequence). V trimming: 10 bases; J trimming: 0 bases; junction bases outside the gene matches: 11. DNA for the CDR3: TGTGCCGTGGAGGCTAGCGGGAGCCGGAGCACAGATACGCAGTATTTT. Residues: CAVEASGSRSTDTQYF.

This chain connects TRBV30 to TRBJ2-5; D perhaps matches TRBD2 (5 bases). V was trimmed by 4 bases and J by 4 bases, leaving 13 bases between them. Germline V gives CDR1 GTSNPN, CDR2 SVGIG (reference sequence). The CDR3 has 13 amino acids. The chain's CDR3 is CAWNPGFIETQYF. DNA for the CDR3: TGTGCCTGGAATCCGGGGTTCATAGAGACCCAGTACTTC.

The CDR3 sequence: CSHKTSGDQETQYF. CDR3 bases: TGCAGCCATAAGACTAGCGGGGACCAAGAGACCCAGTACTTC. This sequence joins TRBV29-1 and TRBJ2-5; 11 positions match TRBD2. The CDR3 consists of 14 residues. The V gene's germline CDR1 is SQVTM and CDR2 ANQGSEA. The V and J ends lost 8 bases and 0 bases, in that order; junction bases with no gene match: 5.

V gene TRBV6-5 combines with J gene TRBJ2-7; perhaps TRBD2 as D (5 bases). From germline, CDR1 is MNHEY and CDR2 SVGAGI. The CDR3 runs 14 residues. Trimming removed 5 bases at V and 0 bases at J, with 11 bases between. CDR3 amino acids: CASSVDLSSYEQYF. The DNA of the CDR3 is TGTGCCAGCAGTGTGGACTTAAGCTCCTACGAGCAGTACTTC.

This rearrangement joins TRBV28 to TRBJ2-4, with TRBD2 identical over 16 bases. V was pared by 5 bases and J by 2 bases, with 3 bases of the junction left unmatched. The CDR3 is 17 residues long. Germline V gene data show CDR1 as MDHEN and CDR2 as SYDVKM. The CDR3 sequence: CASSGTSGRATKNIQYF. As DNA, the CDR3 is TGTGCCAGCAGTGGGACTAGCGGGAGGGCGACCAAAAACATTCAGTACTTC.

Only a few counts were recorded for this clone. The chain couples TRBV13 to TRBJ1-5, with D tentatively TRBD1 (5 bases). Trimming cost V 0 bases and J 3 bases, with 6 bases left between them. The germline V gene has CDR1 PRHDT and CDR2 FYEKMQ (reference sequence). The CDR3 consists of 14 residues. This chain's CDR3 is CASSLGGVNQPQHF. CDR3 coding DNA: TGTGCCAGCAGCTTAGGAGGGGTCAATCAGCCCCAGCATTTT.

The chain joins TRBV7-9 to TRBJ1-3; D gene ambiguous. The V gene lost 4 bases and the J gene lost 2 bases, with 6 bases spanning the gap. The CDR3 totals 13 residues. Germline CDR1 is SEHNR and CDR2 is FQNEAQ (reference sequence). The CDR3 protein is CASSSPPGNTIYF. The CDR3, as DNA: TGTGCCAGCAGCTCCCCACCTGGAAACACCATATATTTT.

This chain connects TRBV9 to TRBJ2-2; a possible D gene is TRBD2 (5 bases). CDR1 and CDR2 (germline): SGDLS, YYNGEE. The length of the CDR3 is 17 residues. Trimming removed 0 bases at V and 0 bases at J, with 12 bases between. Written as DNA, the CDR3 is TGTGCCAGCAGCGTAGGGTTGCGGGCGACGAACACCGGGGAGCTGTTTTTT. It specifies CASSVGLRATNTGELFF.

The chain combines TRBV10-3 with TRBJ2-1; maybe TRBD1 (5 bases). Germline V gene lookup returns CDR1 ENHRY and CDR2 SYGVKD. The V end lost 7 bases, the J end lost 4 bases, and 11 bases lay between the germline ends. CDR3 length: 13 amino acids. The DNA for the CDR3 is TGTGCCATCATGCAACAGGAATACAATGAGCAGTTCTTC. It codes for CAIMQQEYNEQFF.

The CDR3 region is CASSAHLQSNTGELFF. The CDR3 bases are TGTGCCAGCAGTGCCCACTTGCAGTCGAACACCGGGGAGCTGTTTTTT. This chain connects TRBV6-1 to TRBJ2-2; D not resolved. V lost 4 bases to trimming and J lost 0 bases, with 12 bases between them. Germline V lookup: CDR1 MNHNS, CDR2 SASEGT. CDR3 length: 16 amino acids.